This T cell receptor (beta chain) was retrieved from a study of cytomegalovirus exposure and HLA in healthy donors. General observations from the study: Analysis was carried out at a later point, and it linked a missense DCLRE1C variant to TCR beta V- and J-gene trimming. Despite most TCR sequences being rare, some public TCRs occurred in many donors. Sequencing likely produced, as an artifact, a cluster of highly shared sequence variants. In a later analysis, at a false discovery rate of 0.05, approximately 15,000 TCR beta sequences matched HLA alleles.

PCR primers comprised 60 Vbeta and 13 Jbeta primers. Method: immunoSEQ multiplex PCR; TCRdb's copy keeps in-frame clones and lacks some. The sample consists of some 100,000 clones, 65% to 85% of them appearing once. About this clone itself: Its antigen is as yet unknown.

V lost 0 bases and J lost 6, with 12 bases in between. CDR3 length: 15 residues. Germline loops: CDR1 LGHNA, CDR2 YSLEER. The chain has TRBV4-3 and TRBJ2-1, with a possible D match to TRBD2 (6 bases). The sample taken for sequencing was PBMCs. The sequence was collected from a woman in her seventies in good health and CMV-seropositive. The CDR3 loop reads CASSQEVGTFNEQFF. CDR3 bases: TGCGCCAGCAGCCAAGAGGTGGGGACTTTCAATGAGCAGTTCTTC.